The clone carrying this T cell receptor beta chain rates as medium-sized. Its antigen is not identified. Time point defined: cycle 4 day 1 (C4D1), after more than 5 weeks of nivolumab. Each and every patient relapsed after autologous stem cell transplantation, and patients got differing brentuximab vedotin exposure. This sample was included in a study of PD-1 blockade in classical Hodgkin lymphoma. On the study more broadly: The study gave patients nivolumab 3 mg/kg intravenously every 2 weeks.

Study-wide results and caveats: The authors excluded patients who started nivolumab under 1 year after ASCT. Newly diagnosed patients had diversity similar to the baseline diversity of complete responders.

The data were produced by immunoSEQ multiplex PCR, yet TCRdb's version contains in-frame clones alone and is incomplete. This sample has some 24,000 clones, with approximately 67% found just once. The receptor comes from a human donor with classical Hodgkin lymphoma. The starting material was peripheral blood mononuclear cells (PBMCs), obtained before the fourth cycle of nivolumab.

As DNA, the CDR3 is TGTGCCAGCAGCTTGGAGGGATACTCAGGTCAGCCCCAGCATTTT. This encodes CASSLEGYSGQPQHF. The chain uses TRBV7-9 and TRBJ1-5; D call uncertain. The V and J ends lost 3 bases and 6 bases respectively, with 15 bases between them. CDR1 and CDR2 from the germline V gene are SEHNR and FQNEAQ (reference sequence). The CDR3 contains 15 residues. Combining the CDR3 with reference TRBV7-9 and TRBJ1-5 gives the whole variable domain DTGVSQNPRHKITKRGQNVTFRCDPISEHNRLYWYRQTLGQGPEFLTYFQNEAQLEKSRLLSDRFSAERPKGSFSTLEIQRTEQGDSAMYLCASSLEGYSGQPQHFGDGTRLSIL.